This TCR beta chain stems from a study of blood T cell repertoires in COVID-19. Study background: The samples span acute and convalescent COVID-19 from the United States, Italy and Spain. PBMCs, B-cell-depleted T cells, or T cells provided the cDNA or gDNA that made up the material.

Authors' analysis steps: Amplified reference gene primers provided the basis for estimating nucleated cell counts. Assay used: immunoSEQ multiplex PCR; TCRdb lists only in-frame clones, some missing. V and J calls and clone size are those listed in that table; D and trimming were worked out from the DNA. The sample carries around 70,000 clones, approximately 80% recorded once. This clone was found a few times. The V gene end was trimmed by 6 bases and the J gene end by 4 bases; junction bases not matched to a gene: 5. From germline, CDR1 is LNHDA and CDR2 SQIVND (reference sequence). The CDR3 extends over 14 amino acids.

The chain links TRBV19 to TRBJ2-2; TRBD1 matches 7 bases. The clonotype originates from a man aged 80 or over with acute or convalescent COVID-19. Specimen: peripheral blood. CDR3 coding DNA: TGTGCCAGTAGCCAACAGGGGTTCACCGGGGAGCTGTTTTTT. Its translation: CASSQQGFTGELFF.